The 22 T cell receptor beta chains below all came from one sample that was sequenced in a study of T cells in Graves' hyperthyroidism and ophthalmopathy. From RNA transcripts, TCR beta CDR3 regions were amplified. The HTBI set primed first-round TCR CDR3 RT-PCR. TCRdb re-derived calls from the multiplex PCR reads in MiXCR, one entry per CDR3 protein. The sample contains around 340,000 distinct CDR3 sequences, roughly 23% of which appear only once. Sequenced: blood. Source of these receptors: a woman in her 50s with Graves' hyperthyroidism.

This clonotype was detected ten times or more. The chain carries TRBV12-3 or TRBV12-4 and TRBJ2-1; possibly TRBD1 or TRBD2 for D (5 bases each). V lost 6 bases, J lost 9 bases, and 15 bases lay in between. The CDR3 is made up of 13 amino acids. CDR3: CASSSRERGEQFF. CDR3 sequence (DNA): TGTGCCAGCAGCAGTCGTGAGAGGGGTGAGCAGTTCTTC.

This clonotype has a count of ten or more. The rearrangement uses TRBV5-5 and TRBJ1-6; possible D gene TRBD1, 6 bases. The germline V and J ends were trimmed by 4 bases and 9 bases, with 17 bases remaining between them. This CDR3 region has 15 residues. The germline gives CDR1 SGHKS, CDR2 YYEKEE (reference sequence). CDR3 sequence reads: CASSRGHGEGSPLHF. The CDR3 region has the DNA TGTGCCAGCAGCCGGGGACACGGGGAAGGTTCACCCCTCCACTTT.

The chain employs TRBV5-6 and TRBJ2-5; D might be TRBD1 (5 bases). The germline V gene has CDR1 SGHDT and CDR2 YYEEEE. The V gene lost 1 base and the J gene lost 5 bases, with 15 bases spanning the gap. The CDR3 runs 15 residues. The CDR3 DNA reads TGTGCCAGCAGCTTGATTAGGGCAGGGTTCGAGACCCAGTACTTC. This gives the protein CASSLIRAGFETQYF.

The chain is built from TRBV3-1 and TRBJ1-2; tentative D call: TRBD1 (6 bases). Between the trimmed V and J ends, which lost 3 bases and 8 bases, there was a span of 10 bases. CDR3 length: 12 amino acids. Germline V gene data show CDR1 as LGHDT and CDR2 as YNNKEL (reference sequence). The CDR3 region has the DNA TGTGCCAGCAGCCAGGGGGCGGGAGGCTACACCTTC. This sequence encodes CASSQGAGGYTF.

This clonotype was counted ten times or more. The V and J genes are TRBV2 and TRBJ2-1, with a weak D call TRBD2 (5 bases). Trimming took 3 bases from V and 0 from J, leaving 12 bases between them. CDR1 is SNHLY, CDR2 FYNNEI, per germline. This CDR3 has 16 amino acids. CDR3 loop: CASSDGLPSSYNEQFF. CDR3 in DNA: TGTGCCAGCAGTGATGGACTCCCCAGCTCCTACAATGAGCAGTTCTTC.

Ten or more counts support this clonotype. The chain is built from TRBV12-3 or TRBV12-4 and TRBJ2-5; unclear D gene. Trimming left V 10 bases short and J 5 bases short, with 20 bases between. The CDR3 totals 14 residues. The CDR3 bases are TGTGCCACCTCCGGTGGAGTGACCTTTGAGACCCAGTACTTC. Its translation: CATSGGVTFETQYF.

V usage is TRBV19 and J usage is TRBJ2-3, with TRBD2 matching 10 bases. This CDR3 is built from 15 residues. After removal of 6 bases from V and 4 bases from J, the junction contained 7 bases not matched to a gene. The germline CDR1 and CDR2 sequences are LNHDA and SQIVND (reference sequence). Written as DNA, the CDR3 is TGTGCCAGTAGCAAGAGCGGGAGGGCCCCAGATACGCAGTATTTT. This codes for CASSKSGRAPDTQYF.

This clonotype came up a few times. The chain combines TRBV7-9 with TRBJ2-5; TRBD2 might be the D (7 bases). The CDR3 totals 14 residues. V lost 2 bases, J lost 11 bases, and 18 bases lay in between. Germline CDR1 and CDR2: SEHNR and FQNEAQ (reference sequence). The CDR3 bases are TGTGCCAGCAGCTTACGGGGGGCGGGCCAACGTCAGTACTTC. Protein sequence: CASSLRGAGQRQYF.

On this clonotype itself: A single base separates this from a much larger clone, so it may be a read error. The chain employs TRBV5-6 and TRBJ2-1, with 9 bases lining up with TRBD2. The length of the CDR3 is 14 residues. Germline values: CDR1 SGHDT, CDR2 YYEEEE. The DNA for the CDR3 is TGTGCCGGCAGGCATAGCGGGAGTGTATATGAGCAGTTCTTC. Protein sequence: CAGRHSGSVYEQFF.

The CDR3 region has the DNA TGTGCCAGCAGCCGGGGACTAGCGGGGGGGGCAGAGACCCAGTACTTC. This codes for CASSRGLAGGAETQYF. This chain connects TRBV11-2 to TRBJ2-5; 16 bases are a match to TRBD2. The CDR3 is made up of 16 amino acids. From germline, CDR1 is SGHAT and CDR2 FQNNGV. The junction had 4 bases not matched to a gene; V was cut back by 5 bases and J by 4 bases.

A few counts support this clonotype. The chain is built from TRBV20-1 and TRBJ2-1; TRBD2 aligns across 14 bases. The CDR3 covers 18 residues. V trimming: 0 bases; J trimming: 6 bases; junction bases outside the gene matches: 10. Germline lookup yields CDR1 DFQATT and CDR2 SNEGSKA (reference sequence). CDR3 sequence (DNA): TGCAGTGCTAGAGACTGGACTAGCGGGAGGAGTACTCGCAATGAGCAGTTCTTC. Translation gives CSARDWTSGRSTRNEQFF.

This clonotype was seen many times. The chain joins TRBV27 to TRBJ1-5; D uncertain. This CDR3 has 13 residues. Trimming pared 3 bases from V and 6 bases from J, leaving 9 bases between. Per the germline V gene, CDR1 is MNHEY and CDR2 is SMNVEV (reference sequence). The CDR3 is CASSLDGSQPQHF. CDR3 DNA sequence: TGTGCCAGCAGTTTGGACGGTAGTCAGCCCCAGCATTTT.

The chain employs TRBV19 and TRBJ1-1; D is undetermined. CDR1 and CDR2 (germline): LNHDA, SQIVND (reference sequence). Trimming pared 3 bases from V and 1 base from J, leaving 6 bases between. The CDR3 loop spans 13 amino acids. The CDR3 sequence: CASSILANTEAFF. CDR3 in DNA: TGTGCCAGTAGTATTCTAGCGAACACTGAAGCTTTCTTT.

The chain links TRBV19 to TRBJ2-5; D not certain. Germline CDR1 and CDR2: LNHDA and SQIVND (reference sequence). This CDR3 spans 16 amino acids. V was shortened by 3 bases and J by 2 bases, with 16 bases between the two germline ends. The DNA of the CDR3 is TGTGCCAGTAGTATCTTAGGAAAGACCAAACAAGAGACCCAGTACTTC. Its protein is CASSILGKTKQETQYF. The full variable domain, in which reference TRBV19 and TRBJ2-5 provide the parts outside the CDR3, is DGGITQSPKYLFRKEGQNVTLSCEQNLNHDAMYWYRQDPGQGLRLIYYSQIVNDFQKGDIAEGYSVSREKKESFPLTVTSAQKNPTAFYLCASSILGKTKQETQYFGPGTRLLVL.

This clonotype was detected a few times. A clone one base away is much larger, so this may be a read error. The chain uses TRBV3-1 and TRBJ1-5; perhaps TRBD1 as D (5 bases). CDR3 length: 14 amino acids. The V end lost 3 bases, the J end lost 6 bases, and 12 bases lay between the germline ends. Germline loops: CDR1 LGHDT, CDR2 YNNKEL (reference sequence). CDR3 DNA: TGTGCCAGCAGCCAGGGGCGACGACGTCAGCCCCAGCATTTT. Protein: CASSQGRRRQPQHF.

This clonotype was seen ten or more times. CDR3 DNA: TGTGCCAGCAGTTTCATCGGAGACAGGGACACTGAAGCTTTCTTT. Its protein product is CASSFIGDRDTEAFF. The J gene is TRBJ1-1, the V gene TRBV27, with TRBD1 matching over 7 bases. Trimming cost V 3 bases and J 3 bases; bases outside gene matches: 7. CDR3 length equals 15 residues. CDR1 and CDR2 (germline): MNHEY, SMNVEV (reference sequence).

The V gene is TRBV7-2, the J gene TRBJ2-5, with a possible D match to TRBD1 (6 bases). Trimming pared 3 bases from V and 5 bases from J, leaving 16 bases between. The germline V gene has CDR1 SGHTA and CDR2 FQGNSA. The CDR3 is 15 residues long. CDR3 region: CASSLGDKGAETQYF. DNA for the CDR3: TGTGCCAGCAGCTTGGGGGACAAAGGGGCGGAGACCCAGTACTTC.

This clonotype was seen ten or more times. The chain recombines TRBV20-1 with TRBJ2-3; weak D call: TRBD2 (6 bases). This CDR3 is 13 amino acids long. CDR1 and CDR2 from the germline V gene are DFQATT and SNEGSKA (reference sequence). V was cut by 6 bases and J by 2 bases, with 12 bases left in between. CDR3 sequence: CSARRDFTDTQYF. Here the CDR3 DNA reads TGCAGTGCGAGACGGGACTTCACAGATACGCAGTATTTT.

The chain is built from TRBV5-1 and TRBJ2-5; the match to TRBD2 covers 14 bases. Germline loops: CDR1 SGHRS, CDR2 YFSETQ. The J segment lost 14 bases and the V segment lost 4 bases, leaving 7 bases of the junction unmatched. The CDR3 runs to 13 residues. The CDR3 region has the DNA TGCGCCAGCAGCCTCGGGACTAGCGGGAGTGGCTACTTC. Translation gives CASSLGTSGSGYF.

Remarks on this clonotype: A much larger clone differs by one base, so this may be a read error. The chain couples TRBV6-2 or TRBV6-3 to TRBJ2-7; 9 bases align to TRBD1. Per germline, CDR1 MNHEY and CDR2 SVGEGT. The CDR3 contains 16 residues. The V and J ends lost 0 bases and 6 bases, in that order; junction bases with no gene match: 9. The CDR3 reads CASSYSTGGLTCEQYF. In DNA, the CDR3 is TGTGCCAGCAGTTACTCGACAGGGGGTCTAACCTGCGAGCAGTACTTC.

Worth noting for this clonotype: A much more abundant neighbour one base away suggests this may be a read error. The CDR3 spells CSARPGQESITF. As DNA, the CDR3 is TGCAGTGCTAGACCTGGACAGGAGTCGATAACCTTC. The V gene is TRBV20-1, the J gene TRBJ1-2; 7 nucleotides agree with TRBD1. Trimming removed 2 bases from V and 14 bases from J; junction bases left unmatched: 11. This CDR3 has 12 residues. Looked up from germline, CDR1 is DFQATT and CDR2 is SNEGSKA (reference sequence).

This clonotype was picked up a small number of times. The CDR3 spells CASRETGGYGYTF. The CDR3 DNA reads as TGTGCCAGCAGGGAGACAGGGGGCTATGGCTACACCTTC. V gene TRBV6-1 combines with J gene TRBJ1-2; 9 positions agree with TRBD1. The CDR3 is made up of 13 amino acids. V gave up 6 bases and J gave up 4 bases; unmatched junction bases: 3. Germline V gene sequence: CDR1 MNHNS, CDR2 SASEGT.